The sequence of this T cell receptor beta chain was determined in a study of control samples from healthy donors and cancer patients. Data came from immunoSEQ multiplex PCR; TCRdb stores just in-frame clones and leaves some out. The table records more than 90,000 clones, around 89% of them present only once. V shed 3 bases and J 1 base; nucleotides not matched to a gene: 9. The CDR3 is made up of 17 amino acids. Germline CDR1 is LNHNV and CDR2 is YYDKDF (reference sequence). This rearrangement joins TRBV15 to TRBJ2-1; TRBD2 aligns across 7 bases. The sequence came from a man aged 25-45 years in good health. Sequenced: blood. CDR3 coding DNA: TGTGCCACCAGCAGGGAAAGGGCGGGAGCGTCCTACAATGAGCAGTTCTTC. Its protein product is CATSRERAGASYNEQFF.